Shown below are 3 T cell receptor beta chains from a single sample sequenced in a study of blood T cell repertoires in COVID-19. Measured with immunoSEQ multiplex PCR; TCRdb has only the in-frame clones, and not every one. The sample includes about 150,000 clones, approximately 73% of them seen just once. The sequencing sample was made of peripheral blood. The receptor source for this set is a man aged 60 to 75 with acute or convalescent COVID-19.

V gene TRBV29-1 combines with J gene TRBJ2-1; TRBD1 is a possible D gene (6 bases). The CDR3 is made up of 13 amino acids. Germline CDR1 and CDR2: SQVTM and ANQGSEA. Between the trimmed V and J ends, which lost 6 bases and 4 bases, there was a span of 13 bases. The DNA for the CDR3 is TGCAGCGTCGGACAGACGACTTACAATGAGCAGTTCTTC. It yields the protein CSVGQTTYNEQFF.

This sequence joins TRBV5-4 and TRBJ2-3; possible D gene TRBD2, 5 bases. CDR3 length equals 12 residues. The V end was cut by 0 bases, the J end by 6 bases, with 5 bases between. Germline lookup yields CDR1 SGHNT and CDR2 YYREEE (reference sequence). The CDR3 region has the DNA TGTGCCAGCAGCTTGGTAGCGGATACGCAGTATTTT. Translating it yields CASSLVADTQYF. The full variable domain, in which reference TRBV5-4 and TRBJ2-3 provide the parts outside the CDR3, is ETGVTQSPTHLIKTRGQQVTLRCSSQSGHNTVSWYQQALGQGPQFIFQYYREEENGRGNFPPRFSGLQFPNYSSELNVNALELDDSALYLCASSLVADTQYFGPGTRLTVL.

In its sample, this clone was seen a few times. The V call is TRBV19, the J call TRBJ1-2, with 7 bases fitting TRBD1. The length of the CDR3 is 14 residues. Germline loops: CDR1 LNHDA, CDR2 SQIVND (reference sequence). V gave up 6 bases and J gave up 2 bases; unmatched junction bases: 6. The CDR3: CASRIPGQNYGYTF. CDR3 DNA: TGTGCCAGTAGGATACCGGGACAGAACTATGGCTACACCTTC.